The sequence of this TCR beta chain was determined in a study of blood T cell repertoires in COVID-19 (dated by TCRdb to the early 2020s). Concerning the study at large: Samples covering the acute and convalescent phases of COVID-19 were provided by collaborators in the United States, Italy and Spain. The material from the prospective study consisted of cDNA or gDNA derived from T cells, B-cell-depleted T cells, or PBMCs. The dataset comprised deeply sampled blood TCRbeta repertoires from subjects exposed to, actively infected with, or recovered from COVID-19. The repertoires were made available in a free public database intended to serve as a resource for research on the immune response to SARS-CoV-2. The samples were drawn from the first 160 participants of the ongoing ImmuneRACE study and from 1,254 subjects provided by 6 global collaborators. Nearly every sample came with metadata listing a de-identified subject ID, COVID-19 status, age in years and sex. Where available, HLA class I and class II types were taken from metadata supplied by the sample provider and were not determined by assay-based typing.

TCRbeta CDR3 regions were amplified from genomic DNA by means of the immunoSEQ Assay, a bias-controlled multiplex PCR. As for how the authors treated the data: Nucleated cell counts per sample were estimated from amplification of reference gene primers within the assay. Sequence reads were collapsed and filtered to measure the absolute abundance of every unique TCRbeta CDR3 rearrangement. For each sample, productive Simpson clonality was calculated as the square root of Simpson's diversity index over productive rearrangements. In its TCRdb copy, this immuneACCESS table keeps in-frame sequences only and misses some clones. Where compared with another copy, unresolved V genes explain less than half of these, and the others have no known cause. V and J calls and clone size are given by that table; D and trimming were obtained from the DNA. The sample table shows some 62,000 clones, and roughly 84% are seen once. The top ten clonotypes cover roughly 21% of the sample.

What the research found in general, with its limitations: The amount of clinical and demographic metadata varied by source and participant and was provided uncurated.

As to this clone: Its antigen is still unknown. No base quality values were provided; no much bigger clone lies one nucleotide off.

Collaborating institutions collected whole blood in K2EDTA tubes following their own protocols. For TCRbeta analysis, collaborators shipped samples as frozen whole blood, isolated PBMCs, or DNA extracted from either of those sample types. The sequence was collected from a woman aged 80 or over with active or convalescent COVID-19. The sequencing sample was made of peripheral blood.

The nucleotide sequence is given as TGTGCCAGTAGGGAAGACACCGCTTATGGCTACACCTTC. Its protein reads: CASREDTAYGYTF. The rearrangement joined TRBV19 to TRBJ1-2, with the D gene uncertain. Based on the germline V gene (reference sequence), the CDR1 and CDR2 sequences are LNHDA and SQIVND. V is pared back by 6 bases and J by 5 bases, with 13 bases lying between the germline termini. There are 13 amino acids in the CDR3, from cysteine to phenylalanine inclusive. Of all the DNA, just the CDR3 is kept, 39 bases in frame from base 1.